Below, one T cell receptor (beta chain) is given with its context. MiXCR, run by TCRdb on the multiplex PCR reads, gives a single entry per CDR3 protein. Among around 130,000 distinct CDR3 sequences listed, 30% to 35% were seen once. The entry originates in a study of breast tumors, draining lymph nodes, adjacent tissues. CDR1 and CDR2 (germline): MNHEY, SMNVEV (reference sequence). Trimming took 4 bases from V and 8 from J, leaving 15 bases between them. The CDR3 has 14 amino acids. Axillary draining lymph nodes of breast cancer patients supplied the node samples. Material: axillary lymph node tissue. The J gene is TRBJ1-5, the V gene TRBV27; D is ambiguous. This sequence originates from a female donor with breast cancer. Some clones in this sample may be carry-over from other donors' samples. The CDR3: CASSYRSFAEPQHF. For the CDR3, the DNA is TGTGCCAGCAGTTATAGGTCCTTCGCCGAGCCCCAGCATTTT.